This is a list of T cell receptor beta chains from one sample in a study of OX40 agonist ivuxolimab in advanced cancers. Measured with immunoSEQ multiplex PCR; TCRdb has only the in-frame clones, and not every one. The sample yields about 41,000 clones, 60% to 80% seen once. This sample comprised CD4+ or CD8+ T cells sorted from blood, obtained in a trial of the OX40 agonist ivuxolimab. These receptors were obtained from an adult with an advanced solid tumor such as melanoma, head and neck, liver or kidney cancer. The CDR3 runs from the conserved cysteine through the conserved F or W. A D gene is named only where the DNA matches it firmly. Expanded clones get a size class; other rows say once, few or many, or leave the size out.

v_gene: TRBV10-3; abundance: NA; d_gene: NA; j_gene: TRBJ2-5; CDR3aa: CAISGGTYQETQYF; CDR3nt: TGTGCCATCAGTGGGGGCACGTACCAAGAGACCCAGTACTTC
v_gene: TRBV5-1; abundance: NA; d_gene: NA; j_gene: TRBJ2-1; CDR3aa: CASSLWSREWFF; CDR3nt: TGCGCCAGCAGCTTGTGGTCCCGGGAATGGTTCTTC
v_gene: TRBV4-3; abundance: NA; d_gene: TRBD1; j_gene: TRBJ1-2; CDR3aa: CASSQDLGAGQGNGYTF; CDR3nt: TGCGCCAGCAGCCAAGATCTAGGAGCGGGACAGGGCAATGGCTACACCTTC
v_gene: TRBV5-4; abundance: NA; d_gene: NA; j_gene: TRBJ1-1; CDR3aa: CASSLGTDEAFF; CDR3nt: TGTGCCAGCAGCTTGGGGACAGACGAAGCTTTCTTT
v_gene: TRBV5-4; abundance: once; d_gene: TRBD1; j_gene: TRBJ2-3; CDR3aa: CASSFGTGSTDTQYF; CDR3nt: TGTGCCAGCAGCTTCGGGACAGGGAGCACAGATACGCAGTATTTT
v_gene: TRBV27; abundance: NA; d_gene: TRBD1; j_gene: TRBJ2-6; CDR3aa: CASSLIQGSGANVLTF; CDR3nt: TGTGCCAGCAGCCTTATACAGGGGAGTGGGGCCAACGTCCTGACTTTC
v_gene: TRBV7-2; abundance: medium-sized; d_gene: NA; j_gene: TRBJ1-3; CDR3aa: CASTVGPSGNTIYF; CDR3nt: TGTGCCAGCACCGTGGGACCATCTGGAAACACCATATATTTT
v_gene: TRBV5-1; abundance: NA; d_gene: TRBD1; j_gene: TRBJ2-3; CDR3aa: CASSSGQGRSDTQYF; CDR3nt: TGCGCCAGCAGCTCTGGACAGGGGCGGTCAGATACGCAGTATTTT
v_gene: TRBV7-2; abundance: NA; d_gene: NA; j_gene: TRBJ2-3; CDR3aa: CASSLVATGADTQYF; CDR3nt: TGTGCCAGCAGCTTAGTAGCAACGGGGGCAGATACGCAGTATTTT
v_gene: TRBV7-9; abundance: NA; d_gene: NA; j_gene: TRBJ1-1; CDR3aa: CASSSQGGMNEAFF; CDR3nt: TGTGCCAGCAGCTCTCAGGGCGGGATGAATGAAGCTTTCTTT
v_gene: TRBV7-6; abundance: once; d_gene: NA; j_gene: TRBJ2-7; CDR3aa: CASSLEGMVGNEQYF; CDR3nt: TGTGCCAGCAGCTTAGAGGGCATGGTAGGCAACGAGCAGTACTTC
v_gene: TRBV15; abundance: many; d_gene: NA; j_gene: TRBJ1-5; CDR3aa: CATSRDLVGSNQPQHF; CDR3nt: TGTGCCACCAGCAGAGATTTGGTCGGTAGCAATCAGCCCCAGCATTTT
v_gene: TRBV5-1; abundance: NA; d_gene: NA; j_gene: TRBJ2-5; CDR3aa: CATYLGETQYF; CDR3nt: TGCGCCACCTATCTAGGAGAGACCCAGTACTTC
v_gene: TRBV7-9; abundance: NA; d_gene: NA; j_gene: TRBJ2-7; CDR3aa: CASSPNYEQYF; CDR3nt: TGTGCCAGCAGCCCTAACTACGAGCAGTACTTC
v_gene: TRBV5-6; abundance: NA; d_gene: NA; j_gene: TRBJ2-3; CDR3aa: CASSLEHRNTDTQYF; CDR3nt: TGTGCCAGCAGCTTGGAGCATCGAAACACAGATACGCAGTATTTT
v_gene: TRBV5-5; abundance: NA; d_gene: TRBD2; j_gene: TRBJ2-3; CDR3aa: CASSLGTSGTGDTQYF; CDR3nt: TGTGCCAGCAGCTTGGGGACTAGCGGGACAGGAGATACGCAGTATTTT
v_gene: TRBV4-3; abundance: once; d_gene: NA; j_gene: TRBJ1-5; CDR3aa: CASSQDHGGGQPQHF; CDR3nt: TGCGCCAGCAGCCAAGATCACGGAGGTGGTCAGCCCCAGCATTTT
v_gene: TRBV5-1; abundance: NA; d_gene: NA; j_gene: TRBJ2-5; CDR3aa: CASSAQSGGRWGQETQYF; CDR3nt: TGCGCCAGCAGCGCACAGAGTGGCGGGCGGTGGGGGCAAGAGACCCAGTACTTC
v_gene: TRBV5-4; abundance: NA; d_gene: NA; j_gene: TRBJ2-4; CDR3aa: CASSLDVSGGKNIQYF; CDR3nt: TGTGCCAGCAGCTTGGATGTCTCCGGAGGCAAAAACATTCAGTACTTC
v_gene: TRBV7-2; abundance: NA; d_gene: TRBD1; j_gene: TRBJ1-5; CDR3aa: CASSKSDREGNQPQHF; CDR3nt: TGTGCCAGCAGCAAATCTGACAGGGAAGGCAATCAGCCCCAGCATTTT
v_gene: TRBV27; abundance: once; d_gene: NA; j_gene: TRBJ1-5; CDR3aa: CASRVSLYSNRPQHF; CDR3nt: TGTGCCAGCAGGGTCTCTCTCTATAGCAATCGGCCCCAGCATTTT
v_gene: TRBV27; abundance: NA; d_gene: TRBD2; j_gene: TRBJ2-1; CDR3aa: CASNIRLAVSNEQFF; CDR3nt: TGTGCCAGCAACATTAGACTAGCGGTGTCGAATGAGCAGTTCTTC
v_gene: TRBV5-5; abundance: few; d_gene: NA; j_gene: TRBJ2-7; CDR3aa: CASSTEGFVRYEQYF; CDR3nt: TGTGCCAGCAGTACTGAGGGGTTCGTTCGGTACGAGCAGTACTTC
v_gene: TRBV12-5; abundance: NA; d_gene: TRBD1; j_gene: TRBJ1-4; CDR3aa: CASGSRTGAEKLFF; CDR3nt: TGTGCTAGTGGTTCCCGGACAGGGGCTGAAAAACTGTTTTTT
v_gene: TRBV5-4; abundance: NA; d_gene: NA; j_gene: TRBJ2-1; CDR3aa: CASSWTTSRMGEQFF; CDR3nt: TGTGCCAGCAGCTGGACAACTAGCCGGATGGGTGAGCAGTTCTTC
v_gene: TRBV5-1; abundance: NA; d_gene: NA; j_gene: TRBJ2-7; CDR3aa: CASSTTTSSEQYF; CDR3nt: TGCGCCAGCTCCACTACCACTAGCTCCGAGCAGTACTTC
v_gene: TRBV5-6; abundance: NA; d_gene: TRBD1; j_gene: TRBJ2-3; CDR3aa: CASSLQGRADTQYF; CDR3nt: TGTGCCAGCAGCTTACAGGGGCGGGCAGATACGCAGTATTTT
v_gene: TRBV10-3; abundance: NA; d_gene: NA; j_gene: TRBJ1-1; CDR3aa: CAISVGVEGNTEAFF; CDR3nt: TGTGCCATCAGTGTTGGGGTAGAGGGGAACACTGAAGCTTTCTTT